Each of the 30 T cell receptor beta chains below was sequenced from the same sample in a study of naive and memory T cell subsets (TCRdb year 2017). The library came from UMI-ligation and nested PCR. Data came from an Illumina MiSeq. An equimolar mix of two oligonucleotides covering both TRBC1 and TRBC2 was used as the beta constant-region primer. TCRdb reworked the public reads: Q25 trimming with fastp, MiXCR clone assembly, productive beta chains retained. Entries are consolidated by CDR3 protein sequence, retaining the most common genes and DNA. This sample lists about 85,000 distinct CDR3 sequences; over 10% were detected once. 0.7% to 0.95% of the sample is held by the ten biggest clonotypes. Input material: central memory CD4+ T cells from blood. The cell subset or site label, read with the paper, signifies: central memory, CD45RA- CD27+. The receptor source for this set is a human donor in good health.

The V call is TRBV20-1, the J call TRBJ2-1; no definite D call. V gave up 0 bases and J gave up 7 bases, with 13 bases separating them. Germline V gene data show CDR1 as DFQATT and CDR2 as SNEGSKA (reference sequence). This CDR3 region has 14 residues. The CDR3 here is CSARDPSPSNEQFF. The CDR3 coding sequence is TGCAGTGCTAGAGACCCCTCTCCTAGTAATGAGCAGTTCTTC.

CDR3 nucleotide sequence: TGTGCCAGCAGCCCCGCCGGGACAGGGGACGGCTACACCTTC. Translating gives CASSPAGTGDGYTF. The chain combines TRBV3-1 with TRBJ1-2; 10 bases are a match to TRBD1. The CDR3 loop spans 14 amino acids. The junction had 7 bases not matched to a gene; V was cut back by 4 bases and J by 8 bases. The germline V gene encodes CDR1 LGHDT and CDR2 YNNKEL (reference sequence).

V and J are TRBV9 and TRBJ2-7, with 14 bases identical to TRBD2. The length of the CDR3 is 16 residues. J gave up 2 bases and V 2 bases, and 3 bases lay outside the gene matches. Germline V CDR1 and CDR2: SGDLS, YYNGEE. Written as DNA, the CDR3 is TGTGCCAGCAGCGTGACTAGCGGGAGGGTTACCTACGAGCAGTACTTC. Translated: CASSVTSGRVTYEQYF.

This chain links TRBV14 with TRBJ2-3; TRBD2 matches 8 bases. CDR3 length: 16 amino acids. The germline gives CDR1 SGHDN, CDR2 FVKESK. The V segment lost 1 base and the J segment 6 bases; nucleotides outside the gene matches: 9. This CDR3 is CASSQGGGRFVDTQYF. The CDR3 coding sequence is TGTGCCAGCAGCCAAGGCGGGGGGCGCTTCGTTGATACGCAGTATTTT.

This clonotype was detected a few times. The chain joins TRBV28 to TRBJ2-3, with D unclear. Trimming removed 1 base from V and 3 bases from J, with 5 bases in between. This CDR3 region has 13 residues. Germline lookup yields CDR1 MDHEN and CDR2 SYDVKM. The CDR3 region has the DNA TGTGCCAGCAGTTTATATGGGACAGATACGCAGTATTTT. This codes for CASSLYGTDTQYF.

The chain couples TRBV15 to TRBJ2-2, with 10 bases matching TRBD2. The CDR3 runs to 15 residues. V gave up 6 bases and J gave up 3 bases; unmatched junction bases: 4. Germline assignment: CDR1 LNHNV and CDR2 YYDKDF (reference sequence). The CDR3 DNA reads TGTGCCACCAGTCTTCTAGCGGGGGACACCGGGGAGCTGTTTTTT. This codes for CATSLLAGDTGELFF.

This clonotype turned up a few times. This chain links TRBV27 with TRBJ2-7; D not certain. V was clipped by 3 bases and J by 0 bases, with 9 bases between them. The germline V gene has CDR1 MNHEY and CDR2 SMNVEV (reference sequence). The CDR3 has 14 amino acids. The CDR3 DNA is TGTGCCAGCAGTTTGAACCGATACTCCTACGAGCAGTACTTC. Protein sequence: CASSLNRYSYEQYF.

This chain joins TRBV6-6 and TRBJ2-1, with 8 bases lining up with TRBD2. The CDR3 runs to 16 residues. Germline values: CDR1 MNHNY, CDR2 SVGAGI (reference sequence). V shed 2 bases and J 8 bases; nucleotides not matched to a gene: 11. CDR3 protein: CASSYPPAGGSDEQFF. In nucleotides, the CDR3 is TGTGCCAGCAGTTACCCCCCCGCGGGAGGTAGTGATGAGCAGTTCTTC.

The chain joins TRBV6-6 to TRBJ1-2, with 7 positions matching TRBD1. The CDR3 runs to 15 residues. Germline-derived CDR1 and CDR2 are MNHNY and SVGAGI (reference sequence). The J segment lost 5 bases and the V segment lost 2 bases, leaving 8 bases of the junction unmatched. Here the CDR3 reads CASSYGDREKYGYTF. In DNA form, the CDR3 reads TGTGCCAGCAGTTACGGTGACAGGGAGAAATATGGCTACACCTTC.

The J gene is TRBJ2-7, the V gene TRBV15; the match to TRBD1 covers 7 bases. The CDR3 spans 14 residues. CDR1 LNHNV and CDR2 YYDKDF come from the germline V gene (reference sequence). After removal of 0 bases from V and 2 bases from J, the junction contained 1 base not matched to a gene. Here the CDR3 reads CATSRDQGAYEQYF. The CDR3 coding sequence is TGTGCCACCAGCAGAGATCAGGGGGCCTACGAGCAGTACTTC.

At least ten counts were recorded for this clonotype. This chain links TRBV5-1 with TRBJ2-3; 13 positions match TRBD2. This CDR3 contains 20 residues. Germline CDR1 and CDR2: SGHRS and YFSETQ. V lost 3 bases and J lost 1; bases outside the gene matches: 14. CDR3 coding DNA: TGCGCCAGCAGCTCCCGACTAGCGGGAGGCCCCCCCCAGGGCACAGATACGCAGTATTTT. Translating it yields CASSSRLAGGPPQGTDTQYF.

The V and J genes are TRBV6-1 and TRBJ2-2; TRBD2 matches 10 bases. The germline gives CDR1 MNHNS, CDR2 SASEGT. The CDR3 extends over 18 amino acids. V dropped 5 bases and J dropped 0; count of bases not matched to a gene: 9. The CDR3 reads CASSRTSGPGPNTGELFF. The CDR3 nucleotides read TGTGCCAGCAGTCGGACTAGCGGCCCCGGGCCGAACACCGGGGAGCTGTTTTTT.

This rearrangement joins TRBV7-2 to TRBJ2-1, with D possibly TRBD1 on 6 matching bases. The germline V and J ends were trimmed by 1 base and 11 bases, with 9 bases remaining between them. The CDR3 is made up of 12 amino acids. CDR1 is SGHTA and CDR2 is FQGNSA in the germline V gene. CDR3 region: CASSLETGKQFF. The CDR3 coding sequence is TGTGCCAGCAGCTTAGAAACAGGGAAGCAGTTCTTC.

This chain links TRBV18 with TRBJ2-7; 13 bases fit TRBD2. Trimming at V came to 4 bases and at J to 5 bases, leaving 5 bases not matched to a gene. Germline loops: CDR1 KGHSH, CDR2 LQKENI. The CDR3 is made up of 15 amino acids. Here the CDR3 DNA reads TGTGCCAGCTCACATACTAGCGGGAGGGAGGACGAGCAGTACTTC. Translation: CASSHTSGREDEQYF.

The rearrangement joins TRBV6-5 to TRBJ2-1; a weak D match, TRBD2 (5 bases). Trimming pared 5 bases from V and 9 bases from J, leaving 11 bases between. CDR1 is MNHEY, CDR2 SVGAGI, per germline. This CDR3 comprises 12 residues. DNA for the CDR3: TGTGCCAGCAGTAACCTTCGGGGTGAGCAGTTCTTC. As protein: CASSNLRGEQFF.

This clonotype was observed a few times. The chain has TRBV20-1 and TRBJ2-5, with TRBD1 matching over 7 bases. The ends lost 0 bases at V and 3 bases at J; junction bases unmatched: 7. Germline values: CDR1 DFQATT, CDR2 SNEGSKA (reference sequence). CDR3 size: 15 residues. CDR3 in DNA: TGCAGTGCTAGAGACGCAACAGGGGCGGAAGAGACCCAGTACTTC. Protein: CSARDATGAEETQYF.

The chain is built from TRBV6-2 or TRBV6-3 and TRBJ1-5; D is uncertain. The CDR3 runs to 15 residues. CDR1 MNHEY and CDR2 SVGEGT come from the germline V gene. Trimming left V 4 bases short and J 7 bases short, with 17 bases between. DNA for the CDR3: TGTGCCAGCAGTTCTAGGAGGGATTCAAACCAGCCCCAGCATTTT. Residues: CASSSRRDSNQPQHF.

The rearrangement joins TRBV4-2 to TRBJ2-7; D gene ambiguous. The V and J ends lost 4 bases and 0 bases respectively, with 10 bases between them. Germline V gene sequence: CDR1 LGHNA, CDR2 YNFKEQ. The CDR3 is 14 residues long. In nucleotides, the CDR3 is TGTGCCAGCAGCCCGACAATAACCTCCTACGAGCAGTACTTC. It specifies CASSPTITSYEQYF.

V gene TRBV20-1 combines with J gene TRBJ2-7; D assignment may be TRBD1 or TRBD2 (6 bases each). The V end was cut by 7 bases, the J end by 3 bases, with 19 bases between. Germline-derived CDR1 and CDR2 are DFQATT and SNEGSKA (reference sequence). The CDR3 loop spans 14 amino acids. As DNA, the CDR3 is TGCAGTGTCCCCTTCGGGGGCAATAACTACGAGCAGTACTTC. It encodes CSVPFGGNNYEQYF.

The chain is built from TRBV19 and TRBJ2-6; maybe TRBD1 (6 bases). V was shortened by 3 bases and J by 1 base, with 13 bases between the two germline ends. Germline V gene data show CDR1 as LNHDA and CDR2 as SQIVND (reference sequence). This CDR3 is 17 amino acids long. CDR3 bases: TGTGCCAGTAGTATCCCGACAGGAGCTTCTGGGGCCAACGTCCTGACTTTC. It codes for CASSIPTGASGANVLTF. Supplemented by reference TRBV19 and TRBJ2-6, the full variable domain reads DGGITQSPKYLFRKEGQNVTLSCEQNLNHDAMYWYRQDPGQGLRLIYYSQIVNDFQKGDIAEGYSVSREKKESFPLTVTSAQKNPTAFYLCASSIPTGASGANVLTFGAGSRLTVL.

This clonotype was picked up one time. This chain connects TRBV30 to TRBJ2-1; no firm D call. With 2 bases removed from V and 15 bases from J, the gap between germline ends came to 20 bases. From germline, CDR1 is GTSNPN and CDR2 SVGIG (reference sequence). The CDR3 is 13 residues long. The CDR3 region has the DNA TGTGCCTGGAGTAACAAAGCCCCGGTCGGCACGTTCTTC. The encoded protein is CAWSNKAPVGTFF.

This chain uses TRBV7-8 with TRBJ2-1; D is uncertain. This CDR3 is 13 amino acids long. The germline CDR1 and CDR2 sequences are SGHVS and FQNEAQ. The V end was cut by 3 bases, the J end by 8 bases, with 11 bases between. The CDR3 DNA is TGTGCCAGCAGCTTTTCTCCCCCAGATGAGCAGTTCTTC. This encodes CASSFSPPDEQFF. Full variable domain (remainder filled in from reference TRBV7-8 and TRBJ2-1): GAGVSQSPRYKVAKRGQDVALRCDPISGHVSLFWYQQALGQGPEFLTYFQNEAQLDKSGLPSDRFFAERPEGSVSTLKIQRTQQEDSAVYLCASSFSPPDEQFFGPGTRLTVL.

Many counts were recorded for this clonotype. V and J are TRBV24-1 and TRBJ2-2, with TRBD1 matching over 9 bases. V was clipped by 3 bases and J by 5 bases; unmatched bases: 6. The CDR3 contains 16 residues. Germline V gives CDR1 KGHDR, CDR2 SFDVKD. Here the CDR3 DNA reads TGTGCCACCAGTGATCCGGGGACAGGGCGGACCGGGGAGCTGTTTTTT. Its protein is CATSDPGTGRTGELFF.

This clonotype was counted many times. CDR3 protein: CASSLTLSLEYEQYF. The CDR3 DNA reads TGCGCCAGCAGCTTAACTCTTTCGTTAGAGTACGAGCAGTACTTC. J is TRBJ2-7 and V is TRBV4-1; no clear D. There are 15 residues in the CDR3. In germline, CDR1 is MGHRA, CDR2 YSYEKL. Trimming removed 5 bases at V and 4 bases at J, with 18 bases between.

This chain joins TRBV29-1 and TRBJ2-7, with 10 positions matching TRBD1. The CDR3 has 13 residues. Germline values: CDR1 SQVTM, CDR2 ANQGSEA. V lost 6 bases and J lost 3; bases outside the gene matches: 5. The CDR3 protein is CSVKGQGVYEQYF. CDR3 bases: TGCAGCGTGAAAGGACAGGGGGTCTACGAGCAGTACTTC.

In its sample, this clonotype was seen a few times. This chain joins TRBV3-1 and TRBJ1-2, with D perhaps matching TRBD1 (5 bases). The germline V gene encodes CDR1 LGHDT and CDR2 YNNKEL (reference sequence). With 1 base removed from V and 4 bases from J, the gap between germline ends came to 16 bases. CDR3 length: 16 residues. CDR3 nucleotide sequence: TGTGCCAGCAGCCAAGGTGGTGGGGCAACGGTCTATGGCTACACCTTC. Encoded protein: CASSQGGGATVYGYTF.

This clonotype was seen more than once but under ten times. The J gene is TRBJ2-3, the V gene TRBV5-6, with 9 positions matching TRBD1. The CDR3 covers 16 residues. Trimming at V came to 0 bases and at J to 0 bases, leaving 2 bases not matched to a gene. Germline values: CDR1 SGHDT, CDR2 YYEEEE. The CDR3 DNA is TGTGCCAGCAGCTTGGACAGGGGGCAAAGCACAGATACGCAGTATTTT. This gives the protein CASSLDRGQSTDTQYF.

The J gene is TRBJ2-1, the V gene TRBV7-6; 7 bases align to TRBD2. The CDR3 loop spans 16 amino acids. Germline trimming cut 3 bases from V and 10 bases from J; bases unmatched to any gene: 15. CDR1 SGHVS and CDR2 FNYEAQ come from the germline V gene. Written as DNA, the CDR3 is TGTGCCAGCAGCTTGTCGGGGGAGGGCCTGTCGGTCGAGCAGTTCTTC. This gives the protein CASSLSGEGLSVEQFF.

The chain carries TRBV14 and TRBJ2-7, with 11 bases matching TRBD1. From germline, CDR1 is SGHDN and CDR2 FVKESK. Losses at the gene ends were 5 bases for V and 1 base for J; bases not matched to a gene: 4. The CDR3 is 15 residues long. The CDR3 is CASSKGQGVSYEQYF. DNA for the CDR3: TGTGCCAGCAGCAAGGGACAGGGGGTATCCTACGAGCAGTACTTC.

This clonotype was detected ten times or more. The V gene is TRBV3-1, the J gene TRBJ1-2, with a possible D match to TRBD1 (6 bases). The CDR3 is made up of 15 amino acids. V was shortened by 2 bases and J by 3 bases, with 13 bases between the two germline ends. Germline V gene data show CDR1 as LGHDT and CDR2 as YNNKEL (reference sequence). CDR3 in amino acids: CASSQRPQGYYGYTF. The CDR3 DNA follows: TGTGCCAGCAGCCAAAGACCACAGGGCTACTATGGCTACACCTTC.